The 28 T cell receptor beta chains below come from one sample, sequenced in a study of cytomegalovirus exposure and HLA in healthy donors. Profiled with immunoSEQ multiplex PCR; TCRdb holds only in-frame clones, not every one. This sample has approximately 150,000 clones, with around four fifths found just once. The sequenced sample was PBMCs. The receptors shown here come from a man aged 30 to 39 in good health and CMV-seropositive.

V is TRBV2 and J is TRBJ1-1; 7 bases line up with TRBD1. The V gene end was trimmed by 6 bases and the J gene end by 11 bases; junction bases not matched to a gene: 12. The germline V gene encodes CDR1 SNHLY and CDR2 FYNNEI. The CDR3 spans 13 residues. This CDR3 reads CASSESRDSTAFF. CDR3 nucleotide sequence: TGTGCCAGCAGCGAATCCCGGGACAGTACGGCTTTCTTT.

This clone was observed once. V and J are TRBV7-3 and TRBJ1-6; no definite D call. Germline V gene sequence: CDR1 SGHTA, CDR2 FQGTGA. The CDR3 totals 14 residues. V lost 3 bases and J lost 7, with 10 bases in between. The CDR3 DNA reads TGTGCCAGCAGCTTCAGGTCGGCCAATTCACCCCTCCACTTT. Its translation is CASSFRSANSPLHF.

This chain connects TRBV11-2 to TRBJ1-2; D remains unclear. The germline CDR1 and CDR2 sequences are SGHAT and FQNNGV. With 0 bases removed from V and 9 bases from J, the gap between germline ends came to 14 bases. The CDR3 sequence is 14 residues long. DNA for the CDR3: TGTGCCAGCAGCTTAGATATGCGGGCGATGCGCTACACCTTC. It translates to CASSLDMRAMRYTF.

This clone showed up just once. The chain has TRBV4-1 and TRBJ2-7; the D gene is possibly TRBD2 (6 bases). The CDR3 loop spans 15 amino acids. V was shortened by 4 bases and J by 1 base, with 14 bases between the two germline ends. Per germline, CDR1 MGHRA and CDR2 YSYEKL. The CDR3 loop reads CASSPLGGASYEQYF. The CDR3 coding sequence is TGCGCCAGCAGCCCCCTGGGCGGGGCGTCCTACGAGCAGTACTTC.

This sequence joins TRBV4-3 and TRBJ2-3, with 8 bases lining up with TRBD2. V gave up 5 bases and J gave up 10 bases; unmatched junction bases: 5. CDR1 and CDR2 (germline): LGHNA, YSLEER. The CDR3 sequence is 12 residues long. DNA for the CDR3: TGCGCCAGCAGCGGACCGGGGGGGTCGCAGTATTTT. Translating gives CASSGPGGSQYF.

The rearrangement uses TRBV21-1 and TRBJ2-7; TRBD2 is taken as the D call from the table, unchecked against the DNA. TRBV21-1 is a pseudogene locus. The CDR3 extends over 20 amino acids. CDR3: CASSKGDPGLAGSSSYEQYF. The CDR3 DNA reads as TGTGCCAGCAGCAAAGGAGACCCGGGACTAGCGGGGTCAAGCTCCTACGAGCAGTACTTC.

The CDR3 nucleotides are TGTGCCAGCAGTGAAGGTGGGGAGTGGGAGCAGTACTTC. Its protein product is CASSEGGEWEQYF. V usage is TRBV6-1 and J usage is TRBJ2-7; D is possibly TRBD2 (5 bases). The CDR3 is 13 amino acids. Germline V gene lookup returns CDR1 MNHNS and CDR2 SASEGT. V lost 1 base and J 7 bases, leaving 11 bases between the germline ends.

The chain combines TRBV11-2 with TRBJ2-7; the D is unclear. The germline CDR1 and CDR2 sequences are SGHAT and FQNNGV. V gave up 3 bases and J gave up 2 bases, with 14 bases separating them. The CDR3 has 15 amino acids. CDR3 nucleotides: TGTGCCAGCAGCTTTTCGGGTCCTCCAACCTACGAGCAGTACTTC. Its protein is CASSFSGPPTYEQYF.

The chain has TRBV4-3 and TRBJ2-3; 13 nucleotides agree with TRBD2. This CDR3 spans 16 amino acids. CDR1 LGHNA and CDR2 YSLEER come from the germline V gene. The V and J ends lost 2 bases and 6 bases, in that order; junction bases with no gene match: 5. This chain's CDR3 is CASSQTSGGATDTQYF. CDR3 nucleotides: TGCGCCAGCAGCCAAACTAGCGGGGGGGCAACGGATACGCAGTATTTT.

The chain carries TRBV27 and TRBJ1-2, with a weak D call TRBD1 (6 bases). Germline values: CDR1 MNHEY, CDR2 SMNVEV (reference sequence). This CDR3 is 15 amino acids long. V dropped 3 bases and J dropped 1 base, with 12 bases sitting between them. The CDR3 DNA follows: TGTGCCAGCAGTTTTAGAGGGGGATTTAACTATGGCTACACCTTC. This translates into CASSFRGGFNYGYTF.

V usage is TRBV5-4 and J usage is TRBJ1-3; the match to TRBD1 covers 9 bases. The CDR3 has 16 residues. V shed 0 bases and J 3 bases; nucleotides not matched to a gene: 4. Germline V gene data show CDR1 as SGHNT and CDR2 as YYREEE (reference sequence). The DNA of the CDR3 is TGTGCCAGCAGCTTGGAAAGGGACAGGGTTGGAAACACCATATATTTT. It encodes CASSLERDRVGNTIYF.

V gene TRBV4-1 combines with J gene TRBJ2-7, with 7 bases that match TRBD1. Germline V gene data show CDR1 as MGHRA and CDR2 as YSYEKL. This CDR3 has 15 residues. The J segment lost 3 bases and the V segment lost 0 bases, leaving 5 bases of the junction unmatched. The CDR3 loop is CASSQEGRGNYEQYF. The DNA for the CDR3 is TGCGCCAGCAGCCAAGAGGGCAGGGGGAACTACGAGCAGTACTTC.

V usage is TRBV18 and J usage is TRBJ2-7, with a possible D match to TRBD1 (6 bases). This CDR3 region has 16 residues. Trimming shortened V by 2 bases and J by 5 bases, and 19 bases separated the two germline ends. The germline CDR1 and CDR2 sequences are KGHSH and LQKENI. The CDR3 loop reads CASSPVLIGRGNEQYF. As DNA, the CDR3 is TGTGCCAGCTCACCAGTTCTAATAGGCAGGGGTAACGAGCAGTACTTC.

The chain uses TRBV29-1 and TRBJ1-2; TRBD1 matches at 8 bases. Germline lookup yields CDR1 SQVTM and CDR2 ANQGSEA. CDR3 length equals 14 residues. The V gene end was trimmed by 6 bases and the J gene end by 2 bases; junction bases not matched to a gene: 8. The CDR3 DNA reads as TGCAGCGTCGTTGGGACAGGCTTAAACTATGGCTACACCTTC. This gives the protein CSVVGTGLNYGYTF. Supplemented by reference TRBV29-1 and TRBJ1-2, the full variable domain reads SAVISQKPSRDICQRGTSLTIQCQVDSQVTMMFWYRQQPGQSLTLIATANQGSEATYESGFVIDKFPISRPNLTFSTLTVSNMSPEDSSIYLCSVVGTGLNYGYTFGSGTRLTVV.

V and J are TRBV5-1 and TRBJ2-5, with TRBD2 matching 11 bases. J lost 5 bases, V lost 2 bases, and 2 bases had no gene match. Germline-derived CDR1 and CDR2 are SGHRS and YFSETQ. The CDR3 has 14 residues. The DNA of the CDR3 is TGCGCCAGCAGCTTTAGCGGGGGGGCGGAGACCCAGTACTTC. It is translated as CASSFSGGAETQYF.

V is TRBV4-2 and J is TRBJ2-1; 8 nucleotides agree with TRBD2. CDR3 length: 16 amino acids. Unmatched junction bases numbered 9, after V lost 4 bases and J lost 4 bases. Germline V lookup: CDR1 LGHNA, CDR2 YNFKEQ. CDR3 sequence reads: CASSPLSAGGYNEQFF. The CDR3 coding sequence is TGTGCCAGCAGCCCCCTCAGCGCGGGGGGATACAATGAGCAGTTCTTC.

The rearrangement uses TRBV12-5 and TRBJ1-5; D perhaps matches TRBD1 (5 bases). The CDR3 covers 16 residues. The V gene's germline CDR1 is LGHNT and CDR2 FRNRAP. Trimming took off 5 bases at V and 0 bases at J, with 14 bases between the two ends. CDR3 protein: CASGRPDRNSNQPQHF. The CDR3 DNA reads TGTGCTAGTGGTCGCCCCGACAGAAATAGCAATCAGCCCCAGCATTTT. Full variable domain (outside the CDR3, taken from reference TRBV12-5 and TRBJ1-5): DARVTQTPRHKVTEMGQEVTMRCQPILGHNTVFWYRQTMMQGLELLAYFRNRAPLDDSGMPKDRFSAEMPDATLATLKIQPSEPRDSAVYFCASGRPDRNSNQPQHFGDGTRLSIL.

The chain employs TRBV6-5 and TRBJ2-5; TRBD2 aligns across 8 bases. Germline CDR1 is MNHEY and CDR2 is SVGAGI. The trim removed 2 bases at V and 4 bases at J, leaving 6 bases unmatched. The CDR3 length is 15 residues. CDR3 loop: CASSYPEGTRETQYF. CDR3 nucleotide sequence: TGTGCCAGCAGTTACCCGGAGGGGACTAGAGAGACCCAGTACTTC.

The chain has TRBV25-1 and TRBJ1-5; no reliable D call. The germline V and J ends were trimmed by 6 bases and 6 bases, with 6 bases remaining between them. The V gene's germline CDR1 is MGHDK and CDR2 SYGVNS. This CDR3 comprises 11 residues. The CDR3 here is CASSNSQPQHF. CDR3 sequence (DNA): TGTGCCAGCAGCAACAGTCAGCCCCAGCATTTT.

The chain recombines TRBV7-8 with TRBJ2-3, with 14 bases fitting TRBD2. J lost 4 bases, V lost 5 bases, and 8 bases had no gene match. The germline V gene encodes CDR1 SGHVS and CDR2 FQNEAQ. CDR3 length: 17 residues. The DNA for the CDR3 is TGTGCCAGCAGCAAACTCGGACTAGCGGGGGGAGCAGATACGCAGTATTTT. Translation: CASSKLGLAGGADTQYF.

CDR3 coding DNA: TGTGCCAGCAGCTTAGCTTGGCCCAACAATGAGCAGTTCTTC. It specifies CASSLAWPNNEQFF. The V and J genes are TRBV7-2 and TRBJ2-1; D call uncertain. The V gene's germline CDR1 is SGHTA and CDR2 FQGNSA. With 0 bases removed from V and 5 bases from J, the gap between germline ends came to 8 bases. CDR3 length: 14 amino acids.

J is TRBJ2-1 and V is TRBV7-9; 8 bases line up with TRBD2. Germline V lookup: CDR1 SEHNR, CDR2 FQNEAQ (reference sequence). The V segment lost 7 bases and the J segment 5 bases; nucleotides outside the gene matches: 7. The CDR3 is made up of 14 amino acids. This CDR3 is CASISTGGNNEQFF. Written as DNA, the CDR3 is TGTGCCAGCATTAGCACGGGGGGGAACAATGAGCAGTTCTTC.

J is TRBJ2-4 and V is TRBV4-3; 8 bases fit TRBD2. This CDR3 has 16 amino acids. J gave up 1 base and V 2 bases, and 4 bases lay outside the gene matches. Germline lookup yields CDR1 LGHNA and CDR2 YSLEER. In nucleotides, the CDR3 is TGCGCCAGCAGCCAAAGAGCGGGAGAGGCCAAAAACATTCAGTACTTC. This sequence encodes CASSQRAGEAKNIQYF.

This clone came up a few times. The chain combines TRBV5-1 with TRBJ2-1; 10 positions agree with TRBD2. J was trimmed by 0 bases and V by 4 bases; bases with no gene match: 16. The CDR3 length is 20 residues. Germline lookup yields CDR1 SGHRS and CDR2 YFSETQ. The CDR3: CASSGRPLAGDLRSYNEQFF. The CDR3, as DNA: TGCGCCAGCAGCGGCCGCCCGCTAGCGGGGGACCTTCGCTCCTACAATGAGCAGTTCTTC. The variable domain in full, with the rest retrieved from reference TRBV5-1 and TRBJ2-1, is KAGVTQTPRYLIKTRGQQVTLSCSPISGHRSVSWYQQTPGQGLQFLFEYFSETQRNKGNFPGRFSGRQFSNSRSEMNVSTLELGDSALYLCASSGRPLAGDLRSYNEQFFGPGTRLTVL.

The chain is built from TRBV4-3 and TRBJ1-2; D not certain. The CDR3 totals 16 residues. The germline V gene has CDR1 LGHNA and CDR2 YSLEER. Trimming shortened V by 1 base and J by 3 bases, and 15 bases separated the two germline ends. The CDR3 coding sequence is TGCGCCAGCAGCCAAGGGGCCGCCAGTTCTTACTATGGCTACACCTTC. It encodes CASSQGAASSYYGYTF.

J is TRBJ1-5 and V is TRBV4-1; D might be TRBD1 (5 bases). CDR1 is MGHRA and CDR2 is YSYEKL in the germline V gene. The germline V and J ends were trimmed by 5 bases and 1 base, with 9 bases remaining between them. This CDR3 spans 14 amino acids. The CDR3 nucleotides read TGCGCCAGCAGCTCCCGACAGAGCAATCAGCCCCAGCATTTT. Translating gives CASSSRQSNQPQHF.

The chain couples TRBV25-1 to TRBJ2-6; 8 positions match TRBD1. Germline V gene data show CDR1 as MGHDK and CDR2 as SYGVNS. The CDR3 length is 17 residues. Germline trimming cut 2 bases from V and 2 bases from J; bases unmatched to any gene: 5. DNA for the CDR3: TGTGCCAGCAGTGAAACGGACAGGGTGACTGGGGCCAACGTCCTGACTTTC. As protein: CASSETDRVTGANVLTF.

The DNA for the CDR3 is TGTGCCTGGAACAAACACACTGAAGCTTTCTTT. It specifies CAWNKHTEAFF. V is TRBV30 and J is TRBJ1-1, with no clear D. V lost 4 bases and J 3 bases, leaving 6 bases between the germline ends. Germline CDR1 GTSNPN, CDR2 SVGIG (reference sequence). The CDR3 runs to 11 residues.